This TCR beta chain was sequenced in a study of blood T cell repertoires in COVID-19. As for the study in general: Whether acute or convalescent, the COVID-19 samples came from the United States, Italy and Spain. T cells, B-cell-depleted T cells, or PBMCs provided the cDNA or gDNA that served as material.

The length of the CDR3 is 14 residues. Germline V gene lookup returns CDR1 MNHEY and CDR2 SVGAGI. V was pared by 5 bases and J by 5 bases, with 15 bases between. Sequenced by immunoSEQ multiplex PCR; TCRdb stores in-frame clones only, minus some. The sample shows 210,000 or so clones, almost 85% of them seen only once. The rearrangement links TRBV6-5 to TRBJ1-1, with D possibly TRBD1 on 6 matching bases. This receptor was obtained from a woman aged 65 to 85 with active or convalescent COVID-19. Sequenced sample: peripheral blood. Here the CDR3 reads CASSIPGQGTEAFF. The CDR3 DNA reads as TGTGCCAGCAGTATACCGGGACAAGGAACTGAAGCTTTCTTT.